The next 10 T cell receptor beta chains were all read from a single sample in a study of cytomegalovirus exposure and HLA in healthy donors. PCR involved 60 Vbeta and 13 Jbeta primers. Here immunoSEQ multiplex PCR was the method, and the copy in TCRdb shows in-frame clones only, minus some. This sample has hundreds of thousands of clones, with around four fifths found just once. The sequenced sample was PBMCs. Receptors were obtained from a boy aged 2 to 10 in good health and CMV-seronegative.

The chain carries TRBV19 and TRBJ1-2; a possible D gene is TRBD1 (5 bases). Deletions cut 5 bases from V and 2 bases from J, with 15 bases between. CDR3 length: 15 residues. From germline, CDR1 is LNHDA and CDR2 SQIVND (reference sequence). The CDR3 DNA is TGTGCCAGTAGTGTCACCGGGGAGGGGAACTATGGCTACACCTTC. Translation gives CASSVTGEGNYGYTF.

The V gene is TRBV6-5, the J gene TRBJ2-3; 10 nucleotides line up with TRBD1. This CDR3 comprises 16 residues. V trimming: 3 bases; J trimming: 5 bases; junction bases outside the gene matches: 8. Germline V gives CDR1 MNHEY, CDR2 SVGAGI. CDR3 sequence reads: CASSYDRGREVDTQYF. The CDR3 nucleotides read TGTGCCAGCAGTTATGACAGGGGGCGCGAGGTAGATACGCAGTATTTT.

V usage is TRBV27 and J usage is TRBJ2-5; 9 nucleotides align to TRBD1. The last part of the DNA fits TRBJ2-7 better; the J call may be wrong. CDR3 length equals 17 residues. Germline-derived CDR1 and CDR2 are MNHEY and SMNVEV (reference sequence). This CDR3 is CASSLAYPGTGSYEQYF. The CDR3 coding sequence is TGTGCCAGCAGTCTAGCCTATCCCGGGACAGGGAGCTACGAGCAGTACTTC.

This clone has only one observation. This rearrangement joins TRBV30 to TRBJ2-5; 10 bases are a match to TRBD2. The end of the DNA aligns better with TRBJ2-7, so the J call may be wrong. Germline lookup yields CDR1 GTSNPN and CDR2 SVGIG (reference sequence). CDR3 size: 15 residues. The CDR3 nucleotides read TGTGCCAGAGCAACTAGCGGGGCTTACTCCTACGAGCAGTACTTC. Protein: CARATSGAYSYEQYF.

This clone was recorded a few times. V usage is TRBV7-8 and J usage is TRBJ1-1, with a tentative D call TRBD1 (5 bases). With 3 bases removed from V and 5 bases from J, the gap between germline ends came to 13 bases. The V gene's germline CDR1 is SGHVS and CDR2 FQNEAQ. This CDR3 spans 14 amino acids. The CDR3 reads CASSFRELLTEAFF. CDR3 DNA sequence: TGTGCCAGCAGCTTCAGGGAATTGTTGACTGAAGCTTTCTTT.

The chain joins TRBV13 to TRBJ2-5; 7 positions agree with TRBD1. CDR3 length: 15 residues. The ends lost 5 bases at V and 5 bases at J; junction bases unmatched: 11. The V gene's germline CDR1 is PRHDT and CDR2 FYEKMQ (reference sequence). Here the CDR3 reads CASSPGTVTRETQYF. The CDR3 bases are TGTGCCAGCAGCCCCGGGACAGTAACTAGGGAGACCCAGTACTTC.

In nucleotides, the CDR3 is TGTGCTAGTGGTCTCGGACAGCTTTATGGCTACACCTTC. Translated, it gives CASGLGQLYGYTF. V and J are TRBV12-5 and TRBJ1-2; weak D call: TRBD1 (6 bases). Germline V CDR1 and CDR2: LGHNT, FRNRAP. V lost 5 bases to trimming and J lost 5 bases, with 12 bases between them. The CDR3 has 13 amino acids.

The J gene is TRBJ2-7, the V gene TRBV10-2, with TRBD1 as a possible D gene (5 bases). CDR1 and CDR2 from the germline V gene are WSHSY and SAAADI. V was trimmed by 6 bases and J by 0 bases, leaving 15 bases between them. This CDR3 is built from 15 residues. The CDR3 sequence is CASRVGAVGSYEQYF. Written as DNA, the CDR3 is TGCGCCAGCAGGGTTGGGGCGGTCGGCTCCTACGAGCAGTACTTC.

As for this clone: The junction does not match germline at one end; this may be a read error. The chain links TRBV7-9 to TRBJ1-1, with D perhaps matching TRBD1 (6 bases). This CDR3 contains 14 residues. CDR1 SEHNR and CDR2 FQNEAQ come from the germline V gene (reference sequence). The DNA for the CDR3 is TGTTCCAGCAGCTTGGGGGCCATGAACACTGAAGCTTTCTTT. This encodes CSSSLGAMNTEAFF.

J is TRBJ2-5 and V is TRBV4-1, with 9 bases identical to TRBD2. Trimming at V came to 0 bases and at J to 7 bases, leaving 12 bases not matched to a gene. CDR3 length: 17 residues. Germline V gene data show CDR1 as MGHRA and CDR2 as YSYEKL. The DNA for the CDR3 is TGCGCCAGCAGCCAAGATAGGCGGGAGGGCCTCTATTGGACCCAGTACTTC. Protein product: CASSQDRREGLYWTQYF.